This T cell receptor (beta chain) stems from a study of blood T cell repertoires in COVID-19. Germline loops: CDR1 SQVTM, CDR2 ANQGSEA. The germline V and J ends were trimmed by 4 bases and 1 base, with 4 bases remaining between them. CDR3 length: 11 amino acids. Regarding this clone: This same CDR3 is encoded by further DNA sequences in the sample.

Clones were read by immunoSEQ multiplex PCR, and TCRdb kept only the in-frame ones, dropping some. The sample has around 300,000 clones; roughly 88% are singletons. J is TRBJ1-1 and V is TRBV29-1, with no clear D. Sequenced sample: peripheral blood. The receptor was derived from a woman in her 50s with active or convalescent COVID-19. This CDR3 reads CSVGRNTEAFF. The CDR3 nucleotides read TGCAGCGTTGGGAGGAACACTGAAGCTTTCTTT.